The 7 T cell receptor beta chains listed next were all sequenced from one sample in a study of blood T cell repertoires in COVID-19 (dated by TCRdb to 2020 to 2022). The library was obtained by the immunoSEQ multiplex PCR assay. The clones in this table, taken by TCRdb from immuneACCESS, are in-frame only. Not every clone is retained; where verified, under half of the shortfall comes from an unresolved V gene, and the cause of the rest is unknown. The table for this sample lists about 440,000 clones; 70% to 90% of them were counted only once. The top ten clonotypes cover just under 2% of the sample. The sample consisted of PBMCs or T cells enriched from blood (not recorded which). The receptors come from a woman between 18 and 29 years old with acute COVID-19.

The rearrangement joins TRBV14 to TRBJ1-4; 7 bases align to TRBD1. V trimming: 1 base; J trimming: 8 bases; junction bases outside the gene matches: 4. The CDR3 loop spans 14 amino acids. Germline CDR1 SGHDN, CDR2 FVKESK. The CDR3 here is CASSQGQGLEKLFF. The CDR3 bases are TGTGCCAGCAGCCAAGGACAGGGTTTGGAAAAACTGTTTTTT.

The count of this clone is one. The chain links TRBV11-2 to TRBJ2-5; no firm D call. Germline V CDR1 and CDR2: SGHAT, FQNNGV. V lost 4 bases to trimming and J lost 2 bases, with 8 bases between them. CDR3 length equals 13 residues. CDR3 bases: TGTGCCAGCAGCTCCGGTGTGCAAGAGACCCAGTACTTC. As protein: CASSSGVQETQYF.

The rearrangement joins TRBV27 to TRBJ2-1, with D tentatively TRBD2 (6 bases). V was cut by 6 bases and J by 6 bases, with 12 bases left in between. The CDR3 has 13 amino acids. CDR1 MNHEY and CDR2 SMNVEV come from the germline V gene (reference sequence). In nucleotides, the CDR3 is TGTGCCAGCAGCTCTGCGGGGCGCAATGAGCAGTTCTTC. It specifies CASSSAGRNEQFF.

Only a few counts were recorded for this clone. The CDR3 DNA sequence: TGTGCCAGCAGTGCGGGACTAGGAATGGTGGGGCAGTTCTTC. Encoded protein: CASSAGLGMVGQFF. The chain has TRBV25-1 and TRBJ2-1; TRBD2 matches 8 bases. Trimming took 4 bases from V and 12 from J; bases not matched to a gene: 11. Germline V CDR1 and CDR2: MGHDK, SYGVNS. CDR3 length equals 14 residues.

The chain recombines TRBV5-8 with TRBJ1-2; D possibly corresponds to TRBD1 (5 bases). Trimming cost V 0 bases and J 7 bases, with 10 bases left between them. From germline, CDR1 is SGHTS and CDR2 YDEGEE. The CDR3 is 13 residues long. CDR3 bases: TGTGCCAGCAGCTTGGAAGGGGTTGGTGGCTACACCTTC. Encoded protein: CASSLEGVGGYTF.

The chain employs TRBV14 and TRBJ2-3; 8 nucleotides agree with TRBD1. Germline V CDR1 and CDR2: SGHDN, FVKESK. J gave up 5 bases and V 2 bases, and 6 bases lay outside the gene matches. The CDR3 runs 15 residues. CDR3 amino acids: CASSQPRTGLDTQYF. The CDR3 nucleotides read TGTGCCAGCAGCCAACCTCGGACAGGGTTAGATACGCAGTATTTT.

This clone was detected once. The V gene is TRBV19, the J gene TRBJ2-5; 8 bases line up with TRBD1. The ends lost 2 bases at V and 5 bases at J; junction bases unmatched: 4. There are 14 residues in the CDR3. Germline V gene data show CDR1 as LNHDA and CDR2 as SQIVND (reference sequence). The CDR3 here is CASSIQGAAETQYF. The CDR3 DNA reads TGTGCCAGTAGTATACAGGGGGCCGCGGAGACCCAGTACTTC.